This TCR beta chain was sequenced for a study of naive and memory T cell subsets. Overall study findings and caveats: The RNA method is potentially sensitive to activation and differentiation changes. Far more TCRs reportedly came from tuberculin skin test site biopsies.

The treatment is: skin biopsy from PPD injection site in Mantoux-positive individual. TCR cDNA received a 3' ligated oligonucleotide that carried a UMI. Biopsied sites were PPD injections in people with a positive Mantoux test. Input was roughly 1 to 1,100 ng of DNase-treated total RNA without cell sorting. In its sample, this clonotype was seen many times. Its target is unknown. V gave up 6 bases and J gave up 1 base; unmatched junction bases: 6. The length of the CDR3 is 17 residues. Ligated cDNA underwent four rounds of PCR with nested alpha and beta constant region primers and SP2. TCRdb analysed the UMI-ligation and nested PCR reads with MiXCR anew, one entry per CDR3 protein. Counted here are 25,000 to 35,000 distinct CDR3 sequences, 5.5% to 7.5% occurring once; the ten biggest clones make up roughly 3.2%.

This receptor was identified in an adult in good health. The rearrangement uses TRBV12-3 or TRBV12-4 and TRBJ2-6, with 10 bases that match TRBD1. Sequencing was performed on skin, taken from a tuberculin skin test site. CDR3 DNA: TGTGCCAGCAGAGCGGGACAGGGGATTTCTGGGGCCAACGTCCTGACTTTC. Protein product: CASRAGQGISGANVLTF.